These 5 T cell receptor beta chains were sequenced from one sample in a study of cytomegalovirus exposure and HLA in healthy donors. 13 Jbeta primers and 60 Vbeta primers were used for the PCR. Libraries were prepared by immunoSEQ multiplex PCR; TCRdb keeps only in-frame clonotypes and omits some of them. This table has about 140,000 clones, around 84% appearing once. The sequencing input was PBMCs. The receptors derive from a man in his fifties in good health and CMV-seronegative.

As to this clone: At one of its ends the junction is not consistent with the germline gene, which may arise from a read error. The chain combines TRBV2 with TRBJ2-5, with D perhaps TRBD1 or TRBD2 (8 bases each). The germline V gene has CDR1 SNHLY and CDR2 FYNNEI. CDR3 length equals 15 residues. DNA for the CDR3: TGTGTCAGCAGGGGGCCGGGACTAGTAATTGAGACCCAGTACTTC. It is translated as CVSRGPGLVIETQYF.

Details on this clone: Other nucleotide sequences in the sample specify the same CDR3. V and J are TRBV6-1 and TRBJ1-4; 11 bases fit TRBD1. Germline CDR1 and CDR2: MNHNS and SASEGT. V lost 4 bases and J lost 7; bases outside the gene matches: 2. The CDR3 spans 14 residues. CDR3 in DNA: TGTGCCAGCAGTGGGACAGGGGGCAGTGAAAAACTGTTTTTT. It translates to CASSGTGGSEKLFF.

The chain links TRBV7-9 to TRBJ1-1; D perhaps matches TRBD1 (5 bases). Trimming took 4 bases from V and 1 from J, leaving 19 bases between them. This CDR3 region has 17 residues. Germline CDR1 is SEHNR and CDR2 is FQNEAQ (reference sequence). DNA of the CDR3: TGTGCCAGCAGCTCCGATGACAGAACGGTCGCGAACACTGAAGCTTTCTTT. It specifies CASSSDDRTVANTEAFF.

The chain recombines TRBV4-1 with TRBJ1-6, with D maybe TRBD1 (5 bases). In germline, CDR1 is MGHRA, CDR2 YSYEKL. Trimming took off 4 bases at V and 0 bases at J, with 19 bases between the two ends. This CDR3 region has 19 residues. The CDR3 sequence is CASSLTVPDISSYNSPLHF. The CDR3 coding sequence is TGCGCCAGCAGCCTGACAGTACCAGACATTTCCTCCTATAATTCACCCCTCCACTTT.

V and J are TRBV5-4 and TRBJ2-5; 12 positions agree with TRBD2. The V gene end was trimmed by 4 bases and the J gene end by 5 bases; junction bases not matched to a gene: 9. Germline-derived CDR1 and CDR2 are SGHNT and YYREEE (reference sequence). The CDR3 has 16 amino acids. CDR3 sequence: CASSTELAGGRETQYF. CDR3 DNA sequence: TGTGCCAGCAGCACCGAACTAGCGGGGGGACGGGAGACCCAGTACTTC.